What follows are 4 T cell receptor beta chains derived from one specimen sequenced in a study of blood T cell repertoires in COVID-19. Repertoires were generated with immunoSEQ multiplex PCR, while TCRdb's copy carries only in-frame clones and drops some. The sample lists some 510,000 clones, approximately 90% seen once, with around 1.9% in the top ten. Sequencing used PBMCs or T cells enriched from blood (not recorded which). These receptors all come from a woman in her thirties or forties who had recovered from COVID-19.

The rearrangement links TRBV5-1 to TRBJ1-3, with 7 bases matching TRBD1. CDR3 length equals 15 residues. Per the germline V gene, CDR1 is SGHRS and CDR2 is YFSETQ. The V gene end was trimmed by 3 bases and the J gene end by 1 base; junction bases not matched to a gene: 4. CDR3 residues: CASSSGQDSGNTIYF. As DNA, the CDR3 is TGCGCCAGCAGCTCCGGACAGGATTCTGGAAACACCATATATTTT.

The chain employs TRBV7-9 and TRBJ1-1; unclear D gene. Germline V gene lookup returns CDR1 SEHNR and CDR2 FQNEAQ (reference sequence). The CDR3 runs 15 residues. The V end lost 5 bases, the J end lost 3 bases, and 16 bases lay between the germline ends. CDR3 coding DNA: TGTGCCAGCAGCCGATTCCCCCCGAGGGACACTGAAGCTTTCTTT. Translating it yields CASSRFPPRDTEAFF. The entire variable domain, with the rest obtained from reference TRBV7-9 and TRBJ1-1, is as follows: DTGVSQNPRHKITKRGQNVTFRCDPISEHNRLYWYRQTLGQGPEFLTYFQNEAQLEKSRLLSDRFSAERPKGSFSTLEIQRTEQGDSAMYLCASSRFPPRDTEAFFGQGTRLTVV.

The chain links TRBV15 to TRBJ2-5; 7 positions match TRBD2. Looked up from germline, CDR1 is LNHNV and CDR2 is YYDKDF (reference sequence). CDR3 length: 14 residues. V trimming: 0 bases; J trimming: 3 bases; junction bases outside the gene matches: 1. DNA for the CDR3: TGTGCCACCAGCAGAGACCTAGCGGAAGAGACCCAGTACTTC. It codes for CATSRDLAEETQYF.

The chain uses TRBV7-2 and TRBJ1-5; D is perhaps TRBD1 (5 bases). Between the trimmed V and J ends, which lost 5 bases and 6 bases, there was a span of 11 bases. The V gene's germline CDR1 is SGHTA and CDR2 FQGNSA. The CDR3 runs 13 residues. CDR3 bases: TGTGCCAGCAGCCTGACAGTTACTCAGCCCCAGCATTTT. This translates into CASSLTVTQPQHF. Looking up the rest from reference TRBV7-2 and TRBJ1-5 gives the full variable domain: GAGVSQSPSNKVTEKGKDVELRCDPISGHTALYWYRQSLGQGLEFLIYFQGNSAPDKSGLPSDRFSAERTGGSVSTLTIQRTQQEDSAVYLCASSLTVTQPQHFGDGTRLSIL.